This TCR beta chain was identified in a study of Graves' ophthalmopathy and Graves' hyperthyroidism. Overall study: Peripheral blood samples were taken at initial diagnosis, before any treatment.

Only one count was recorded for this clonotype. Amplification of the TCR beta CDR3 regions used RNA transcripts (as template). The authors performed first-round RT-PCR with HTBI primers and then a second-round multiplex PCR. TCRdb called the multiplex PCR reads again in MiXCR, with one record for every CDR3 protein. Of 57,000 or so distinct CDR3 sequences detected, under 55% appear once; the ten largest clones hold roughly 5%. The CDR3 spans 17 residues. Unmatched junction bases numbered 8, after V lost 4 bases and J lost 2 bases. Germline V gene lookup returns CDR1 ENHRY and CDR2 SYGVKD. Orbital computed tomography, thyroid ultrasound, TRAb, serum thyroxine and clinical symptoms formed the basis of diagnosis. The PBMCs used were ones drawn from 8 to 10 ml of fresh peripheral blood.

The chain carries TRBV10-3 and TRBJ2-3, with TRBD2 matching 11 bases. This sequence originates from an adult woman with Graves' ophthalmopathy. The sample consisted of peripheral blood. Written as DNA, the CDR3 is TGTGCCATCAGTGTAGGGGCTAGCGGGAGGTCCACAGATACGCAGTATTTT. Protein: CAISVGASGRSTDTQYF.